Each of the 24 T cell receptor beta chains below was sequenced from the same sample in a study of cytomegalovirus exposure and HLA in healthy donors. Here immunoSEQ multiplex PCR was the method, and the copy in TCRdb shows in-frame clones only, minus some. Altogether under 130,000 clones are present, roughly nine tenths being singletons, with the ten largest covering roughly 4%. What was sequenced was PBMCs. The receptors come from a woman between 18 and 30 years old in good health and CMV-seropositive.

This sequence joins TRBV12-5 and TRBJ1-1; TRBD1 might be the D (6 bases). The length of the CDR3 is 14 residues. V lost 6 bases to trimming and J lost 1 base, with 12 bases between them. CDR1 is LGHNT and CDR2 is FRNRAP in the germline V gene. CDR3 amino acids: CASGRGGKNTEAFF. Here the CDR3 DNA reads TGTGCTAGTGGCAGAGGGGGTAAGAACACTGAAGCTTTCTTT. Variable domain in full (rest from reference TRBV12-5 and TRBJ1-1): DARVTQTPRHKVTEMGQEVTMRCQPILGHNTVFWYRQTMMQGLELLAYFRNRAPLDDSGMPKDRFSAEMPDATLATLKIQPSEPRDSAVYFCASGRGGKNTEAFFGQGTRLTVV.

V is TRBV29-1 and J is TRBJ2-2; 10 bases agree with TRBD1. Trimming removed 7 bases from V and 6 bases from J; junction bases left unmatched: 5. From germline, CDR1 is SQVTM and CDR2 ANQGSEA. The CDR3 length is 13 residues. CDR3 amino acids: CSGRDRGSGELFF. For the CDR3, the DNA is TGCAGCGGCCGGGACAGGGGATCCGGGGAGCTGTTTTTT.

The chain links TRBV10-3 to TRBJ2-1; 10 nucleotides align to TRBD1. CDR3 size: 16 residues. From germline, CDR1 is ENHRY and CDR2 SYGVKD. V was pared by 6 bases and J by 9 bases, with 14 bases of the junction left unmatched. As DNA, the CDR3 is TGTGCCATCAGACGAGGGGGGACAGGGGAAGAAAGTGAGCAGTTCTTC. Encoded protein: CAIRRGGTGEESEQFF.

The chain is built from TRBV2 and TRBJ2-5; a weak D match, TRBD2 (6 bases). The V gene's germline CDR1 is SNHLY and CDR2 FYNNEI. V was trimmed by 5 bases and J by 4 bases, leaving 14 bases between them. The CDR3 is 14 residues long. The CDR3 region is CASSLPGLGETQYF. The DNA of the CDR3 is TGTGCCAGCAGTCTTCCGGGACTGGGAGAGACCCAGTACTTC.

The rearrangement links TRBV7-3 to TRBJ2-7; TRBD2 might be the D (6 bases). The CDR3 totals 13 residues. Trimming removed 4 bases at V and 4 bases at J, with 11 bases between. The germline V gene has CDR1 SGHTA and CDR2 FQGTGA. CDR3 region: CASSSGTGYEQYF. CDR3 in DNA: TGTGCCAGCAGCTCCGGGACTGGATACGAGCAGTACTTC.

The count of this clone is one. The CDR3 loop reads CASSQLATSGGTDTQYF. DNA for the CDR3: TGCGCCAGCAGCCAACTCGCGACTAGCGGGGGCACAGATACGCAGTATTTT. The chain combines TRBV4-1 with TRBJ2-3; TRBD2 matches 11 bases. CDR1 is MGHRA, CDR2 YSYEKL, per germline. The V gene end was trimmed by 2 bases and the J gene end by 1 base; junction bases not matched to a gene: 5. The CDR3 totals 17 residues.

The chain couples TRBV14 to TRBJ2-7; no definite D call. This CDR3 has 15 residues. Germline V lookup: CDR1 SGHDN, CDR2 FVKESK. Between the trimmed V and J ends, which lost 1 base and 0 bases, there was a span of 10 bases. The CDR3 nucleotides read TGTGCCAGCAGCCAAGGCCAGCGTATCTCCTACGAGCAGTACTTC. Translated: CASSQGQRISYEQYF.

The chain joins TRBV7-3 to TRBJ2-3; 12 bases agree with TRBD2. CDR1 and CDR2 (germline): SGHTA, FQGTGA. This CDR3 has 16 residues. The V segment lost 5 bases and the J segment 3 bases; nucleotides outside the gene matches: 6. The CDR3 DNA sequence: TGTGCCAGCAGCCCGACTAGCGGGAGAGTAACAGATACGCAGTATTTT. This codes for CASSPTSGRVTDTQYF.

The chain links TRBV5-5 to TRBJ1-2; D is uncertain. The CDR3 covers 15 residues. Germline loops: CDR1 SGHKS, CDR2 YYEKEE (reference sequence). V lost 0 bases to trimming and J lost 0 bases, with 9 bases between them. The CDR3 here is CASSLGGVANYGYTF. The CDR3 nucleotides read TGTGCCAGCAGCTTGGGCGGGGTCGCTAACTATGGCTACACCTTC.

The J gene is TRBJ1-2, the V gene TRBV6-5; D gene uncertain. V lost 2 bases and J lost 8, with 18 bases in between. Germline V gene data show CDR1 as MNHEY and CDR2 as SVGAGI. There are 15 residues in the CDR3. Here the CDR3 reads CASSYTGKVIGGYTF. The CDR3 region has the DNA TGTGCCAGCAGTTACACGGGGAAGGTGATTGGAGGCTACACCTTC.

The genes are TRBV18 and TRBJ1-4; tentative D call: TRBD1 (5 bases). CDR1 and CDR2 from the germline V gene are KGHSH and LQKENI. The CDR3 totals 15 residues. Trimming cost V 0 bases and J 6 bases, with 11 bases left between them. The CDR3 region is CASSPPVKGDEKLFF. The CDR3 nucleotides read TGTGCCAGCTCACCACCGGTGAAAGGGGATGAAAAACTGTTTTTT.

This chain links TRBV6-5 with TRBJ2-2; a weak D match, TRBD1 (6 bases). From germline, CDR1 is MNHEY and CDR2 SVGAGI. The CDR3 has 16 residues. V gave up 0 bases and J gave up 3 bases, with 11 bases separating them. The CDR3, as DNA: TGTGCCAGCAGTTACTCGGCAACAGGGCACACCGGGGAGCTGTTTTTT. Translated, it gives CASSYSATGHTGELFF.

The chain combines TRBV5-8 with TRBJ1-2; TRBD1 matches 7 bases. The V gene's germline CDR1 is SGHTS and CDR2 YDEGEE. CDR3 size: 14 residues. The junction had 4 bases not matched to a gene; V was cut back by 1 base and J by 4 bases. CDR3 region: CASSLLGDSYGYTF. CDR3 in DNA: TGTGCCAGCAGCTTGTTGGGGGACAGCTATGGCTACACCTTC.

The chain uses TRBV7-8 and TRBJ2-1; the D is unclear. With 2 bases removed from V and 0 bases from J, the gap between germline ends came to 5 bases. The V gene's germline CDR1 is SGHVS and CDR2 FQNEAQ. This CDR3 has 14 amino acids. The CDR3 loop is CASSLRSSYNEQFF. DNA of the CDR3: TGTGCCAGCAGCTTAAGGAGCTCCTACAATGAGCAGTTCTTC. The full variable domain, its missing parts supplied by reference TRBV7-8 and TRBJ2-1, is GAGVSQSPRYKVAKRGQDVALRCDPISGHVSLFWYQQALGQGPEFLTYFQNEAQLDKSGLPSDRFFAERPEGSVSTLKIQRTQQEDSAVYLCASSLRSSYNEQFFGPGTRLTVL.

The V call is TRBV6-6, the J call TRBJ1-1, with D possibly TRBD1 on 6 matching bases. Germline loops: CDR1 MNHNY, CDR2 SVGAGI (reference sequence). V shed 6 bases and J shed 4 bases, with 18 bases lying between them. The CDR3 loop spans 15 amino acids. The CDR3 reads CASSDIQGIRTEAFF. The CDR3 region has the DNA TGTGCCAGCAGCGATATACAGGGTATCCGCACTGAAGCTTTCTTT.

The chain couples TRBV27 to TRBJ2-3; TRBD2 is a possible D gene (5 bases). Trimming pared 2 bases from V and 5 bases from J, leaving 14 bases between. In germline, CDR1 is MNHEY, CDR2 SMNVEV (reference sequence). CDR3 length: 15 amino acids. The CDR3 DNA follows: TGTGCCAGCAGTTTACTAGCCCGCCTTGTAGATACGCAGTATTTT. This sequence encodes CASSLLARLVDTQYF.

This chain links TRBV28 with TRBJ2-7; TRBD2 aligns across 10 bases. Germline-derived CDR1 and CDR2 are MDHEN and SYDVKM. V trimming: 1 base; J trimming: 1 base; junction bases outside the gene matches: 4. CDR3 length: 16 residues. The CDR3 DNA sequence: TGTGCCAGCAGTTTATTTTCTAGCGGGGGTTCCTACGAGCAGTACTTC. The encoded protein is CASSLFSSGGSYEQYF.

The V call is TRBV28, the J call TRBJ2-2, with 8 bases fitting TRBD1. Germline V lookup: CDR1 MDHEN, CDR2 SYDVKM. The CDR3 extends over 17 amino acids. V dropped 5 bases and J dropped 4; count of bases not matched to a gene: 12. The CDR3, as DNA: TGTGCCAGCAGTCTCCCCGACAGGGGAAGAGGCACCGGGGAGCTGTTTTTT. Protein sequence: CASSLPDRGRGTGELFF. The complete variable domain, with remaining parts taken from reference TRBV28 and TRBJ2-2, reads DVKVTQSSRYLVKRTGEKVFLECVQDMDHENMFWYRQDPGLGLRLIYFSYDVKMKEKGDIPEGYSVSREKKERFSLILESASTNQTSMYLCASSLPDRGRGTGELFFGEGSRLTVL.

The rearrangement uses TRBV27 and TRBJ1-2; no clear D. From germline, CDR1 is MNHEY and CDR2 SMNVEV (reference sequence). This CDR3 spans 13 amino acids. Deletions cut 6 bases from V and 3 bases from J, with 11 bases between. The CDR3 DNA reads TGTGCCAGCAGGAGAACAGCTTACTATGGCTACACCTTC. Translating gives CASRRTAYYGYTF.

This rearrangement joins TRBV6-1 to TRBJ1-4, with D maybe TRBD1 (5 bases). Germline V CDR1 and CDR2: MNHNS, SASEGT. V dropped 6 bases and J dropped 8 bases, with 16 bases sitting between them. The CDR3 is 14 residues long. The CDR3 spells CASSPGTGGEKLFF. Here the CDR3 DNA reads TGTGCCAGCAGCCCCGGGACTGGAGGGGAAAAACTGTTTTTT.

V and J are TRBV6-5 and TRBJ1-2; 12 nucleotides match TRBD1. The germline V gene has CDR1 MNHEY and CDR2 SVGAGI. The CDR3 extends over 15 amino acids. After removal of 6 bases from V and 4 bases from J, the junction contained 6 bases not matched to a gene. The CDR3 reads CASRPPGQGAYGYTF. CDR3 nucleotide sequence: TGTGCCAGCAGACCTCCGGGACAGGGGGCCTATGGCTACACCTTC.

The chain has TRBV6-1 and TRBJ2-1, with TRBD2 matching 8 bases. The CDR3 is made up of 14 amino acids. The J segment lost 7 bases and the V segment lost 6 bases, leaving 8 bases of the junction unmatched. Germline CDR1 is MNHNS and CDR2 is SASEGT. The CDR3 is CASRREVTSNEQFF. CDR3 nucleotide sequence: TGTGCCAGCAGGCGGGAGGTAACATCGAATGAGCAGTTCTTC.

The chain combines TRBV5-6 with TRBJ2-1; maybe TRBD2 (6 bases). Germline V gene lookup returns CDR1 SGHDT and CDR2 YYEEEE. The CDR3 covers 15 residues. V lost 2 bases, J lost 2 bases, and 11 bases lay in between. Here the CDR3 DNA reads TGTGCCAGCAGCTTCATAGCGGATCCCTACAATGAGCAGTTCTTC. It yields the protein CASSFIADPYNEQFF.

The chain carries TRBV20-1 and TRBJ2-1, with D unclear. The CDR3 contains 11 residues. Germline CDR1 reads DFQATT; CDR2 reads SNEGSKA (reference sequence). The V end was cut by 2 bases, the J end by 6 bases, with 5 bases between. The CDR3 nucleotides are TGCAGTGCTAGAATCGGCAATGAGCAGTTCTTC. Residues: CSARIGNEQFF.